The next 12 T cell receptor beta chains were all read from a single sample in a study of cytomegalovirus exposure and HLA in healthy donors. Primers for the PCR totalled 60 Vbeta and 13 Jbeta. The protocol was immunoSEQ multiplex PCR, while the TCRdb copy is restricted to in-frame clones and leaves out a portion. Of 160,000 or so clones detected, around 73% appear once; the ten largest clones hold more than 1.4%. Material for sequencing was PBMCs. Receptors originate from a male donor in good health and CMV-seronegative.

This clone has a handful of counts. This chain connects TRBV14 to TRBJ1-1; TRBD1 might be the D (5 bases). The V gene's germline CDR1 is SGHDN and CDR2 FVKESK. V lost 1 base, J lost 4 bases, and 16 bases lay in between. This CDR3 region has 16 residues. CDR3 in amino acids: CASSQVGARWGTEAFF. DNA of the CDR3: TGTGCCAGCAGCCAAGTTGGGGCCAGGTGGGGCACTGAAGCTTTCTTT.

The chain employs TRBV11-3 and TRBJ2-1; a possible D gene is TRBD1 (6 bases). Germline lookup yields CDR1 SGHNT and CDR2 YENEEA. The CDR3 covers 15 residues. With 4 bases removed from V and 0 bases from J, the gap between germline ends came to 10 bases. The CDR3 coding sequence is TGTGCCAGCAGCTACGAACAGGGCTCCTACAATGAGCAGTTCTTC. This gives the protein CASSYEQGSYNEQFF.

The chain recombines TRBV5-4 with TRBJ1-2; D remains unclear. The CDR3 runs to 14 residues. Trimming pared 3 bases from V and 7 bases from J, leaving 16 bases between. Germline V gene lookup returns CDR1 SGHNT and CDR2 YYREEE (reference sequence). The CDR3 DNA follows: TGTGCCAGCAGCTCGGGGAGATTCCCCTTTGGCTACACCTTC. It specifies CASSSGRFPFGYTF.

J is TRBJ1-5 and V is TRBV29-1, with D hard to call. V was clipped by 0 bases and J by 4 bases, with 10 bases between them. The CDR3 totals 14 residues. Germline-derived CDR1 and CDR2 are SQVTM and ANQGSEA. In nucleotides, the CDR3 is TGCAGCGTTGAAGAGTCGGGTGGGAATCAGCCCCAGCATTTT. Translation: CSVEESGGNQPQHF.

The chain employs TRBV5-1 and TRBJ1-4; no clear D. The CDR3 runs to 15 residues. Trimming left V 0 bases short and J 0 bases short, with 6 bases between. The germline V gene has CDR1 SGHRS and CDR2 YFSETQ. In DNA, the CDR3 is TGCGCCAGCAGCTTGGCGGGTGCAACTAATGAAAAACTGTTTTTT. Its translation: CASSLAGATNEKLFF.

CDR3 in DNA: TGCGCCAGCAGCTTGGATGGTAGCGGGAGTCATGTGACCCAGTACTTC. This translates into CASSLDGSGSHVTQYF. The chain links TRBV5-1 to TRBJ2-5, with 9 bases fitting TRBD2. The trim removed 0 bases at V and 7 bases at J, leaving 10 bases unmatched. The CDR3 loop spans 16 amino acids. The V gene's germline CDR1 is SGHRS and CDR2 YFSETQ.

The rearrangement links TRBV6-5 to TRBJ1-1; D perhaps matches TRBD1 (6 bases). The CDR3 sequence is 13 residues long. The germline CDR1 and CDR2 sequences are MNHEY and SVGAGI. The V and J ends lost 6 bases and 8 bases respectively, with 16 bases between them. CDR3 nucleotides: TGTGCCAGCAGACGTCTAAGGGGGACGGAAGCTTTCTTT. This sequence encodes CASRRLRGTEAFF.

This clone was picked up a small number of times. The genes are TRBV28 and TRBJ1-5, with 9 bases identical to TRBD1. The V gene's germline CDR1 is MDHEN and CDR2 SYDVKM. The CDR3 covers 15 residues. Trimming took 8 bases from V and 2 from J; bases not matched to a gene: 7. CDR3 residues: CASLSTGGGNQPQHF. CDR3 DNA: TGTGCCAGCTTAAGTACAGGGGGCGGCAATCAGCCCCAGCATTTT.

The chain carries TRBV6-5 and TRBJ1-5; D not resolved. Germline V gene data show CDR1 as MNHEY and CDR2 as SVGAGI. V lost 6 bases to trimming and J lost 3 bases, with 12 bases between them. The CDR3 totals 14 residues. The CDR3 nucleotides are TGTGCCAGCAGCCTAAACAGATTCAATCAGCCCCAGCATTTT. It codes for CASSLNRFNQPQHF.

The chain uses TRBV19 and TRBJ1-4; weak D call: TRBD1 (6 bases). The CDR3 has 15 amino acids. Looked up from germline, CDR1 is LNHDA and CDR2 is SQIVND (reference sequence). Between the trimmed V and J ends, which lost 3 bases and 4 bases, there was a span of 12 bases. For the CDR3, the DNA is TGTGCCAGTAGTATTGGGCAGGGGATTAATGAAAAACTGTTTTTT. Its protein is CASSIGQGINEKLFF.

The chain carries TRBV14 and TRBJ1-2, with a possible D match to TRBD1 (6 bases). The germline V and J ends were trimmed by 1 base and 4 bases, with 7 bases remaining between them. Germline V gene sequence: CDR1 SGHDN, CDR2 FVKESK. The CDR3 covers 13 residues. CDR3 loop: CASSQGTAYGYTF. Here the CDR3 DNA reads TGTGCCAGCAGCCAAGGGACAGCCTATGGCTACACCTTC.

Of note for this clone: Other DNA sequences in this sample translate to the same CDR3. V and J are TRBV5-1 and TRBJ1-1, with TRBD1 identical over 8 bases. Germline trimming cut 0 bases from V and 5 bases from J; bases unmatched to any gene: 3. Germline V gene lookup returns CDR1 SGHRS and CDR2 YFSETQ. This CDR3 has 14 residues. CDR3 DNA sequence: TGCGCCAGCAGCTTGGTACAGGGGGGAACTGAAGCTTTCTTT. This codes for CASSLVQGGTEAFF.